This TCR beta chain was sequenced for a study of T cell repertoires in cytomegalovirus infection. Turning to the study itself: Indications came from public TCR beta signatures; they pointed to CMV infection and to a matching HLA type. General study points: Dominating the ex vivo response were TCR beta clonotypes that were CMV-specific and HLA-C-restricted. Cumulative frequency (of public TCR beta family members) identified carriers of CMV plus the relevant HLA.

This clonotype was counted between two and nine times. Its specificity is unknown. TCRdb recomputed calls from the reads with MiXCR, one row per CDR3 protein. The sample shows about 680,000 distinct CDR3 sequences, 20% to 25% of them seen only once. The sample was CD8+ T cells from PBMCs. This TCR was recovered from a human donor in good health (CMV status not recorded). Some clones in this sample may be carry-over from other donors' samples.

The CDR3 DNA reads TGTGCCAGCAACAGAGGGGGCTTATACAATGAGCAGTTCTTC. Translation: CASNRGGLYNEQFF. The chain recombines TRBV9 with TRBJ2-1; 7 bases line up with TRBD1. The J segment lost 4 bases and the V segment lost 6 bases, leaving 7 bases of the junction unmatched. Germline values: CDR1 SGDLS, CDR2 YYNGEE. The CDR3 extends over 14 amino acids.